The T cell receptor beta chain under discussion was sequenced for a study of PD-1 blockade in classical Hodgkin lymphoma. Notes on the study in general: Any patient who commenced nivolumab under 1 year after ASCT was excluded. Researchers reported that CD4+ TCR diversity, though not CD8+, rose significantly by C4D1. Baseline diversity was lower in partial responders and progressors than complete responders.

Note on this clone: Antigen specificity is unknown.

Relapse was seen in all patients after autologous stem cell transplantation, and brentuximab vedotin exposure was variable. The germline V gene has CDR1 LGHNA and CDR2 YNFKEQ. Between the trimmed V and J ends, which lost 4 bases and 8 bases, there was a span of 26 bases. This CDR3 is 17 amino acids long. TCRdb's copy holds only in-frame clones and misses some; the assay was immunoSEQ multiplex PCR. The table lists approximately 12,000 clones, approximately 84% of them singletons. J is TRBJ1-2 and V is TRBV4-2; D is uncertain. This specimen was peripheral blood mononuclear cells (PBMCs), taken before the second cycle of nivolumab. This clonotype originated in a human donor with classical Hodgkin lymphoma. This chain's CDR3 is CASSPQSWGHSYLGYTF. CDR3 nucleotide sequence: TGTGCCAGCAGCCCCCAAAGTTGGGGTCATTCTTACCTAGGCTACACCTTC.